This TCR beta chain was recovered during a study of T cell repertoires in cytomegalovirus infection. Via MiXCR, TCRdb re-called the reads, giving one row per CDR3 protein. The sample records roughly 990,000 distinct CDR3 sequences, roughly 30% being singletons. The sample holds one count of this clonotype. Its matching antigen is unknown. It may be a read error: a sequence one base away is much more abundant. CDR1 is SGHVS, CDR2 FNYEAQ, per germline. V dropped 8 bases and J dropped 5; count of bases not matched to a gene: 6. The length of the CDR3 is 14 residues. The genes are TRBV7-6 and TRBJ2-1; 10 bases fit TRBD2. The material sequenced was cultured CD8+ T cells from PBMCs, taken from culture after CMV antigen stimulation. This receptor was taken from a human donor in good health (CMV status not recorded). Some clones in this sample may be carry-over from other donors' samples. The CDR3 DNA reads TGTGCCAGCGATTGGACTAGCGGAAACAATGAGCAGTTCTTC. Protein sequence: CASDWTSGNNEQFF.